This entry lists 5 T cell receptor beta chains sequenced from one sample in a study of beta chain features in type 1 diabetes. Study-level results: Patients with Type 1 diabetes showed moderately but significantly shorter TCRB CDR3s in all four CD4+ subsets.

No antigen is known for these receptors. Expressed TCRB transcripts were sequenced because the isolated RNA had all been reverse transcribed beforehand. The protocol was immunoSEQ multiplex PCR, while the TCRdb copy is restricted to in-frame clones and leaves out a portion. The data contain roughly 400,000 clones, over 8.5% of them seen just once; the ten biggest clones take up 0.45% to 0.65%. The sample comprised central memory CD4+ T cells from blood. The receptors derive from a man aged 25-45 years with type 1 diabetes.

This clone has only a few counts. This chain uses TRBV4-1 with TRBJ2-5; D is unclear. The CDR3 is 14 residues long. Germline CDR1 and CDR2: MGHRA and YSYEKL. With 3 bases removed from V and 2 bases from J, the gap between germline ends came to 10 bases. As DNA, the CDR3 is TGCGCCAGCAGCCAGATGTACTCACAAGAGACCCAGTACTTC. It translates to CASSQMYSQETQYF.

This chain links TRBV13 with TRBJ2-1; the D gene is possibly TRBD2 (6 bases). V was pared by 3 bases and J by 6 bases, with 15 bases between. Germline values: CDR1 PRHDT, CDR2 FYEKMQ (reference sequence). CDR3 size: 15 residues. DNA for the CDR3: TGTGCCAGCAGCTTGGGACTTACATTAACCAATGAGCAGTTCTTC. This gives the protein CASSLGLTLTNEQFF.

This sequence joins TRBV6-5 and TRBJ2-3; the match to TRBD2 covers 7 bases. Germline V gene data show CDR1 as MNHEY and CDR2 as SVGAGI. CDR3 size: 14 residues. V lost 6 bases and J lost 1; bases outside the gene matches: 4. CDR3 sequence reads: CASSRTSGTDTQYF. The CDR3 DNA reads TGTGCCAGCAGCCGAACTAGCGGCACAGATACGCAGTATTTT.

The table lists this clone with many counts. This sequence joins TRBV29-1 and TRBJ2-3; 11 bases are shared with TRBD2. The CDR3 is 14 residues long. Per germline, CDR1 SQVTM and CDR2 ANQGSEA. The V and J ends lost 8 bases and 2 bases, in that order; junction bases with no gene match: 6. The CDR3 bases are TGCAGCTCAGGGACTAGCGGCAACACAGATACGCAGTATTTT. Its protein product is CSSGTSGNTDTQYF.

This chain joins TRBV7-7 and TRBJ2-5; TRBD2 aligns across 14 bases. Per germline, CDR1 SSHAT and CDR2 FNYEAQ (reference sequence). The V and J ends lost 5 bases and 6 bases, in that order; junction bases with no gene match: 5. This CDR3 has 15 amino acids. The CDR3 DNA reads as TGTGCCAGCAGCGAGGGACTAGCGGGAGCCAAGACCCAGTACTTC. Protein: CASSEGLAGAKTQYF.